The 4 T cell receptor beta chains in this list originate from one sample, sequenced in a study of CD8+CD57+ T cells in acquired aplastic anemia. Genomic DNA provided the template from which TCR beta VDJ and CDR3 profiles were obtained. Each CDR3 protein gets one entry after TCRdb re-called the reads with MiXCR. This table has more than 250,000 distinct CDR3 sequences, approximately 79% appearing once. By flow cytometry, patients selected for sequencing had shown an expansion of CD8+CD57+ cells. Sequences were obtained from sorted CD4+, CD8+, or CD8+CD57+ T cells (not recorded which) from PBMCs. The source of these receptors is a human donor with aplastic anemia.

The chain links TRBV9 to TRBJ2-3; 11 nucleotides line up with TRBD2. Germline CDR1 and CDR2: SGDLS and YYNGEE. Unmatched junction bases numbered 12, after V lost 4 bases and J lost 11 bases. The CDR3 covers 15 residues. Here the CDR3 DNA reads TGTGCCAGCAGCCCCGGGACTAGCGGAAACAATGAGCAGTATTTT. Amino acid sequence: CASSPGTSGNNEQYF.

This clonotype was seen a handful of times. This chain joins TRBV11-3 and TRBJ2-1; 8 bases line up with TRBD1. V was pared by 0 bases and J by 9 bases, with 13 bases of the junction left unmatched. Germline lookup yields CDR1 SGHNT and CDR2 YENEEA. This CDR3 region has 17 residues. The CDR3, as DNA: TGTGCCAGCAGCTTAGATCTGACAGGGGAGTTCCTTAGTGAGCAGTTCTTC. This codes for CASSLDLTGEFLSEQFF.

The J gene is TRBJ2-2, the V gene TRBV9; TRBD2 agrees at 7 bases. The CDR3 loop spans 15 amino acids. Germline V gene sequence: CDR1 SGDLS, CDR2 YYNGEE. J gave up 14 bases and V 0 bases, and 13 bases lay outside the gene matches. The CDR3 sequence: CASSVEAGSNRALFF. The CDR3 DNA is TGTGCCAGCAGCGTAGAAGCGGGGAGCAATCGGGCCCTGTTTTTT.

The chain carries TRBV6-6 and TRBJ1-5; D call uncertain. Germline loops: CDR1 MNHNY, CDR2 SVGAGI (reference sequence). V was cut by 7 bases and J by 3 bases, with 16 bases left in between. The length of the CDR3 is 15 residues. CDR3 sequence: CASTPKRADNQPQHF. CDR3 DNA: TGTGCCAGCACTCCAAAGAGGGCCGACAATCAGCCCCAGCATTTT.